Below, 10 T cell receptor beta chains from the same sample are listed, as sequenced in a study of CD8+ T cells in alopecia areata. Treatment given: oral pan-JAK inhibitor, 5-10 mg twice daily. RNA extraction was followed by reverse transcription into cDNA, which acted as the sequencing template. TCRdb keeps only in-frame clones here, not all; method: immunoSEQ multiplex PCR. The repertoire holds some 88,000 clones, with 44% as singletons. The input for sequencing was CD8+ T cells sorted from blood, taken at week 24, from a patient treated with tofacitinib. These TCRs come from a human donor with alopecia areata.

The CDR3 spells CASSVTGMNTEAFF. The CDR3, as DNA: TGTGCCAGCAGCGTAACGGGGATGAACACTGAAGCTTTCTTT. This sequence joins TRBV9 and TRBJ1-1; D uncertain. The germline V and J ends were trimmed by 1 base and 0 bases, with 7 bases remaining between them. The CDR3 is made up of 14 amino acids. Per germline, CDR1 SGDLS and CDR2 YYNGEE.

This clone was counted only a few times. This sequence joins TRBV29-1 and TRBJ1-2, with a tentative D call TRBD1 (5 bases). The CDR3 totals 14 residues. The germline gives CDR1 SQVTM, CDR2 ANQGSEA. V was clipped by 7 bases and J by 7 bases, with 22 bases between them. In DNA, the CDR3 is TGCAGCGCCCCGGACCCTATCGGCGGGGGTGGCTACACCTTC. It is translated as CSAPDPIGGGGYTF.

This sequence joins TRBV15 and TRBJ2-5; D possibly corresponds to TRBD2 (6 bases). Trimming stripped 4 bases from V and 5 bases from J, with 14 bases between. The length of the CDR3 is 14 residues. Germline V gives CDR1 LNHNV, CDR2 YYDKDF (reference sequence). CDR3 bases: TGTGCCACCAGCAATTCGGGAGAGGTGGAGACCCAGTACTTC. It encodes CATSNSGEVETQYF.

The J gene is TRBJ2-1, the V gene TRBV13, with D perhaps TRBD1 or TRBD2 (6 bases each). The CDR3 runs to 14 residues. Germline assignment: CDR1 PRHDT and CDR2 FYEKMQ (reference sequence). Deletions cut 2 bases from V and 6 bases from J, with 11 bases between. The CDR3 bases are TGTGCCAGCAGCTTACGAGGGGGAGGCAATGAGCAGTTCTTC. Translated: CASSLRGGGNEQFF.

The V gene is TRBV9, the J gene TRBJ1-4; D gene uncertain. Trimming took 4 bases from V and 8 from J, leaving 15 bases between them. CDR1 and CDR2 (germline): SGDLS, YYNGEE. This CDR3 is built from 14 residues. This chain's CDR3 is CASSRGSNGEKLFF. The CDR3 DNA follows: TGTGCCAGCAGCCGAGGAAGTAATGGGGAAAAACTGTTTTTT.

V is TRBV5-1 and J is TRBJ2-5; 14 bases align to TRBD2. The CDR3 extends over 15 amino acids. Germline trimming cut 4 bases from V and 4 bases from J; bases unmatched to any gene: 3. Germline loops: CDR1 SGHRS, CDR2 YFSETQ. CDR3 nucleotides: TGCGCCAGCAGCCATGGACTAGCGGGGGGAGAGACCCAGTACTTC. As protein: CASSHGLAGGETQYF. Supplemented by reference TRBV5-1 and TRBJ2-5, the full variable domain reads KAGVTQTPRYLIKTRGQQVTLSCSPISGHRSVSWYQQTPGQGLQFLFEYFSETQRNKGNFPGRFSGRQFSNSRSEMNVSTLELGDSALYLCASSHGLAGGETQYFGPGTRLLVL.

This clone was recorded a few times. This sequence joins TRBV29-1 and TRBJ2-1; no firm D call. Germline loops: CDR1 SQVTM, CDR2 ANQGSEA. The CDR3 contains 12 residues. V lost 3 bases and J 8 bases, leaving 11 bases between the germline ends. This CDR3 is CSVDRDSDEQFF. The CDR3 DNA sequence: TGCAGCGTTGATAGAGACTCTGATGAGCAGTTCTTC.

This chain uses TRBV7-9 with TRBJ2-3; 8 bases line up with TRBD2. Trimming took 2 bases from V and 6 from J; bases not matched to a gene: 4. The V gene's germline CDR1 is SEHNR and CDR2 FQNEAQ (reference sequence). This CDR3 is 14 amino acids long. CDR3 nucleotides: TGTGCCAGCAGCTTAAGCGGGAGTCCGGATACGCAGTATTTT. Its protein is CASSLSGSPDTQYF.

V and J are TRBV5-1 and TRBJ2-1; 9 nucleotides agree with TRBD2. Trimming cost V 1 base and J 5 bases; bases outside gene matches: 7. Looked up from germline, CDR1 is SGHRS and CDR2 is YFSETQ. The CDR3 contains 16 residues. As DNA, the CDR3 is TGCGCCAGCAGCTTGACCCTAGCGGGGTTTGACAATGAGCAGTTCTTC. Protein sequence: CASSLTLAGFDNEQFF. The full variable domain, completed using reference TRBV5-1 and TRBJ2-1, is KAGVTQTPRYLIKTRGQQVTLSCSPISGHRSVSWYQQTPGQGLQFLFEYFSETQRNKGNFPGRFSGRQFSNSRSEMNVSTLELGDSALYLCASSLTLAGFDNEQFFGPGTRLTVL.

The chain uses TRBV6-5 and TRBJ2-3, with 11 bases that match TRBD2. Germline V gene data show CDR1 as MNHEY and CDR2 as SVGAGI. With 2 bases clipped from V and 2 bases from J, the junction kept 3 bases outside the gene matches. There are 16 residues in the CDR3. As DNA, the CDR3 is TGTGCCAGCAGTTACGGGACTAGCGGCCTCACAGATACGCAGTATTTT. Amino acid sequence: CASSYGTSGLTDTQYF.